A selection of T cell receptor beta chains follows, all from one sample in a study of blood T cell repertoires in COVID-19. Clones were sequenced by immunoSEQ multiplex PCR, and TCRdb holds only the in-frame ones, with some missing. The table includes 120,000 to 150,000 clones, around 87% detected once. Specimen: PBMCs or T cells enriched from blood (not recorded which). Receptor source: a woman between 35 and 50 years old who had been exposed to COVID-19. The CDR3 runs from the conserved cysteine through the conserved F or W. The order of the fields is D gene, V gene, CDR3 length, J gene, clone size, CDR3 protein, CDR3 DNA. A D gene is named only where the DNA matches it firmly. Clone size is given for some rows only: seen once, a few or many times, or a class if the clone is expanded.

NA	TRBV10-3	14	TRBJ1-3	NA	CAIRPGDSGNTIYF	TGTGCCATCAGGCCCGGGGACTCTGGAAACACCATATATTTT
TRBD2	TRBV7-3	17	TRBJ2-1	NA	CASSLRGTQLKDNEQFF	TGTGCCAGCAGCTTGCGGGGGACCCAACTAAAGGACAATGAGCAGTTCTTC
TRBD2	TRBV10-3	16	TRBJ2-3	NA	CAISPGLAGDTDTQYF	TGTGCCATCAGTCCGGGACTAGCGGGAGATACAGATACGCAGTATTTT
TRBD2	TRBV9	15	TRBJ2-2	NA	CASSLAGGQHGELFF	TGTGCCAGCAGCCTAGCGGGGGGCCAGCACGGGGAGCTGTTTTTT
TRBD2	TRBV27	15	TRBJ2-2	NA	CASSFQASGSGELFF	TGTGCCAGCAGTTTTCAGGCTAGCGGGTCCGGGGAGCTGTTTTTT
NA	TRBV9	15	TRBJ2-2	NA	CASSVENLNTGELFF	TGTGCCAGCAGCGTAGAGAACTTAAACACCGGGGAGCTGTTTTTT
NA	TRBV7-2	11	TRBJ2-5	NA	CASSLQETQYF	TGTGCCAGCAGCCTACAAGAGACCCAGTACTTC
NA	TRBV4-3	15	TRBJ2-2	NA	CASSQEASRAGELFF	TGCGCCAGCAGCCAAGAAGCTAGCCGGGCCGGGGAGCTGTTTTTT
TRBD1	TRBV4-3	16	TRBJ1-2	NA	CASSQDTGGDIYGYTF	TGCGCCAGCAGCCAAGATACAGGGGGCGATATCTATGGCTACACCTTC
TRBD2	TRBV28	14	TRBJ2-7	NA	CASSKGGGTYEQYF	TGTGCCAGCTCTAAGGGCGGGGGGACCTACGAGCAGTACTTC
NA	TRBV9	13	TRBJ2-3	NA	CASSVMEPDTQYF	TGTGCCAGCAGCGTAATGGAGCCAGATACGCAGTATTTT
TRBD2	TRBV11-2	15	TRBJ2-1	NA	CASSFPSGMYNEQFF	TGTGCCAGCAGCTTTCCAAGCGGGATGTACAATGAGCAGTTCTTC
TRBD1	TRBV19	15	TRBJ1-2	NA	CASVEGAGKIYGYTF	TGTGCCTCAGTGGAGGGGGCAGGAAAAATTTATGGCTACACCTTC
NA	TRBV19	12	TRBJ1-2	NA	CASSTRNYGYTF	TGTGCCAGTAGTACGCGGAACTATGGCTACACCTTC
TRBD1	TRBV19	13	TRBJ1-5	few	CASRDRDPQPQHF	TGTGCCAGTAGGGACAGGGATCCTCAGCCCCAGCATTTT
TRBD1	TRBV12-5	15	TRBJ2-2	NA	CASGARTGDTGELFF	TGTGCTAGTGGGGCCAGGACAGGGGACACCGGGGAGCTGTTTTTT
NA	TRBV9	20	TRBJ2-2	NA	CASSVELPGPSSRNTGELFF	TGTGCCAGCAGCGTAGAATTGCCAGGGCCCAGCTCGAGGAACACCGGGGAGCTGTTTTTT
NA	TRBV6-5	13	TRBJ1-5	NA	CAAQTDSNQPQHF	TGTGCCGCCCAGACAGATAGCAATCAGCCCCAGCATTTT
TRBD1	TRBV14	15	TRBJ1-2	NA	CASSQQRTGNYGYTF	TGTGCCAGCAGCCAACAAAGGACAGGGAACTATGGCTACACCTTC
TRBD2	TRBV27	15	TRBJ2-1	NA	CASSLGTTAYNEQFF	TGTGCCAGCAGCCTCGGGACTACCGCCTACAATGAGCAGTTCTTC